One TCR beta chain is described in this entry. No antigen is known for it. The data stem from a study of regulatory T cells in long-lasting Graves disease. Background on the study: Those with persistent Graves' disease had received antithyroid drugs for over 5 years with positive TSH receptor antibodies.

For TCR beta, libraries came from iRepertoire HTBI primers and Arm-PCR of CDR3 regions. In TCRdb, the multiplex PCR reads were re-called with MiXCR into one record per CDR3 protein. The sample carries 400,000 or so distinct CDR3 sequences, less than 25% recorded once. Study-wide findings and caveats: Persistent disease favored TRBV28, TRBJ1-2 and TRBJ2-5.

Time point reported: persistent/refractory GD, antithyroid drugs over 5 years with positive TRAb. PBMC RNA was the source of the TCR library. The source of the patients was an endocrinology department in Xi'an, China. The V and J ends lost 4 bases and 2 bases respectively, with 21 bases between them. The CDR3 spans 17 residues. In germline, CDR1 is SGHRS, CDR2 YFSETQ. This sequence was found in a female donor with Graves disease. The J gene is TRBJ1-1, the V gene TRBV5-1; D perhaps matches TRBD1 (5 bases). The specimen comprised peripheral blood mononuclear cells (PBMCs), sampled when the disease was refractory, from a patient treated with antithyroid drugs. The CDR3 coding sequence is TGCGCCAGCAGCCACCCACGGGGGGGGGGGGAAAACACTGAAGCTTTCTTT. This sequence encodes CASSHPRGGGENTEAFF.